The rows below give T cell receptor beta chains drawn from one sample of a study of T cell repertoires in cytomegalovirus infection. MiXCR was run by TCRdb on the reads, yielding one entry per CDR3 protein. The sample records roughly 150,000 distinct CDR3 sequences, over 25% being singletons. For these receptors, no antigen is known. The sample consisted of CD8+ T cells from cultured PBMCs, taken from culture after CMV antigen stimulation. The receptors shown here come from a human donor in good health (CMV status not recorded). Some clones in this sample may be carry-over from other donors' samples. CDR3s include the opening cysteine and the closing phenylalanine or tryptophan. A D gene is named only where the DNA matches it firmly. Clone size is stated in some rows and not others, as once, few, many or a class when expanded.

DNA: TGTGCCAGCAGCCCGCGGTGGGACAGTCGAGGCATTCAGTACTTC; CDR3: CASSPRWDSRGIQYF; size: NA; D: TRBD1; V: TRBV11-2; J: TRBJ2-4
DNA: TGCAGTGCTAGAGAGGCTAGCGGGGCAGGGTATACGCAGTATTTT; CDR3: CSAREASGAGYTQYF; size: NA; D: TRBD2; V: TRBV20-1; J: TRBJ2-3
DNA: TGCAGTGCTACAAGACAGGGGGCCTGGGCTGAAGCTTTCTTT; CDR3: CSATRQGAWAEAFF; size: few; D: TRBD1; V: TRBV20-1; J: TRBJ1-1
DNA: TGTGCCAGCAGCTTAGAGCTCAGGGCCACAGATACGCAGTATTTT; CDR3: CASSLELRATDTQYF; size: NA; D: NA; V: TRBV11-2; J: TRBJ2-3
DNA: TGTGCCAGCAGTGACGGGCCGAGTGATGAGCAGTTCTTC; CDR3: CASSDGPSDEQFF; size: NA; D: NA; V: TRBV6-4; J: TRBJ2-1
DNA: TGTGCCAGCAGTCGATTGGACCTGGATGGCTACACCTTC; CDR3: CASSRLDLDGYTF; size: NA; D: NA; V: TRBV7-9; J: TRBJ1-2
DNA: TGTGCCAGCAGCTTATCTTGGAGTCAGGCGAATGAAAAACTGTTTTTT; CDR3: CASSLSWSQANEKLFF; size: NA; D: NA; V: TRBV7-6; J: TRBJ1-4
DNA: TGTGCCAGCAGCTTGCACGGGACTAGGGGGGAGACCCAGTACTTC; CDR3: CASSLHGTRGETQYF; size: NA; D: TRBD2; V: TRBV5-5; J: TRBJ2-5
DNA: TGTGCCAGCAGCTTTGTCGCGCCTAATGAAAAACTGTTTTTT; CDR3: CASSFVAPNEKLFF; size: NA; D: NA; V: TRBV7-9; J: TRBJ1-4
DNA: TGTGCCACCCAGGAAGCGGGGGAGTACAATGAGCAGTTCTTC; CDR3: CATQEAGEYNEQFF; size: few; D: TRBD2; V: TRBV6-5; J: TRBJ2-1